These T cell receptor beta chains were read from a single sample in a study of blood T cell repertoires in COVID-19. The data were produced by immunoSEQ multiplex PCR, yet TCRdb's version contains in-frame clones alone and is incomplete. The repertoire includes fewer than 700,000 clones, about 88% of them detected once, and about 8% sits in the top ten. Sequencing was done on a sample of peripheral blood. Receptors were obtained from a woman in her 50s with COVID-19, enrolled during active disease. Each CDR3 is given with its conserved first and last residue. A D gene is named only where the DNA matches it firmly. Not every row has a clone size; where given, it reads once, few, many or a size class.

CDR3 DNA | CDR3 protein | V gene | clone size | D gene | J gene
TGTGCCAGCAGTCCTCTGACAGGGGGGGGCACTGAAGCTTTCTTT | CASSPLTGGGTEAFF | TRBV6-5 | . | TRBD1 | TRBJ1-1
TGTGCCAGCAGCCGCGGGACTAGCGATTCGGATACGCAGTATTTT | CASSRGTSDSDTQYF | TRBV3-1/TRBV3-2 | . | TRBD2 | TRBJ2-3
TGTGCCAGCAGCCGATTACAGGGAGGGAATGGCTACACCTTC | CASSRLQGGNGYTF | TRBV3-1/TRBV3-2 | . | . | TRBJ1-2
TGTGCCAGCAATGATGGGCGGGGAAACACTGAAGCTTTCTTT | CASNDGRGNTEAFF | TRBV2 | . | . | TRBJ1-1
TGTGCCAGCAGTGGAGGGCGAGATGGTGGTGGCTACACCTTC | CASSGGRDGGGYTF | TRBV2 | few | . | TRBJ1-2
TGCGCCAGCAGCGGAGGGGACAGGGTAAAATCTGGGGCCAACGTCCTGACTTTC | CASSGGDRVKSGANVLTF | TRBV5-1 | . | TRBD1 | TRBJ2-6
TGTGCCAGTAGTATCAGGTCAGCCTTTGAAGCTTTCTTT | CASSIRSAFEAFF | TRBV19 | . | . | TRBJ1-1
TGTGCCAGCAGCGACGGAGGGGACAGGGGAGGCTACACCTTC | CASSDGGDRGGYTF | TRBV7-2 | . | TRBD1 | TRBJ1-2
TGCAGCGTCGTCGCGGGGGTAAACTCTGGAAACACCATATATTTT | CSVVAGVNSGNTIYF | TRBV29-1 | few | . | TRBJ1-3
TGCAGCGTTGGGGAGGGACTCGCGTCCTACAATGAGCAGTTCTTC | CSVGEGLASYNEQFF | TRBV29-1 | . | TRBD2 | TRBJ2-1
TGCGCCCCCTCGAGGGCAGGCCGGGGCAATGAGCAGTTCTTC | CAPSRAGRGNEQFF | TRBV10-1 | . | . | TRBJ2-1
TGTGCCAGCAGCAAGGACAGGGAAAGCAATCAGCCCCAGCATTTT | CASSKDRESNQPQHF | TRBV21-1 | . | . | TRBJ1-5